This TCR beta chain comes out of a study of T cells in Graves' hyperthyroidism and ophthalmopathy. CDR3 length equals 12 residues. The germline CDR1 and CDR2 sequences are DFQATT and SNEGSKA (reference sequence). The V gene lost 5 bases and the J gene lost 0 bases, with 8 bases spanning the gap. Duration under 3 months, a NOSPECS grade of at least 4, and a Clinical Activity Score of at least 3 characterized the ophthalmopathy patients. The study left out patients who had uncontrolled infection, other autoimmune disease, pregnancy or lactation. Clinical symptoms, serum thyroxine and TRAb, thyroid ultrasound and orbital computed tomography together formed the diagnostic basis. Many counts were recorded for this clonotype. What it binds is not known. Findings of the study overall: Blood samples included most of the expanded thyroid clonotypes exceeding 0.001.

TCR beta CDR3 sequences were amplified from RNA transcripts. The HTBI primer set drove a first-round RT-PCR of the TCR CDR3. In TCRdb, the multiplex PCR reads were re-called with MiXCR into one record per CDR3 protein. The table lists approximately 600,000 distinct CDR3 sequences, roughly 14% of them singletons. The TCR was taken from a woman aged 40 to 49 with Graves' ophthalmopathy. Sequencing was carried out using blood. This chain links TRBV20-1 with TRBJ2-7, with unresolved D. The CDR3 sequence is CSAGADSYEQYF. The DNA of the CDR3 is TGCAGTGCTGGCGCGGACTCCTACGAGCAGTACTTC.